These 27 T cell receptor beta chains share one sample of origin, sequenced in a study of CD8+CD57+ T cells in acquired aplastic anemia. Sequencing was done on patients that had shown CD8+CD57+ cell expansion by flow cytometry. Template material for TCR beta VDJ and CDR3 profiling consisted of genomic DNA. MiXCR was run by TCRdb on the reads, yielding one entry per CDR3 protein. The sample consists of more than 150,000 distinct CDR3 sequences, 45% to 60% of them appearing once. Material: sorted CD4+, CD8+, or CD8+CD57+ T cells (not recorded which) from PBMCs. The receptors were sampled from a human donor with aplastic anemia.

The chain combines TRBV10-2 with TRBJ2-2; weak D call: TRBD2 (6 bases). V dropped 5 bases and J dropped 5 bases, with 18 bases sitting between them. Germline V gene lookup returns CDR1 WSHSY and CDR2 SAAADI. The CDR3 loop spans 16 amino acids. The CDR3 here is CASSPRERGVTGELFF. CDR3 nucleotide sequence: TGCGCCAGCAGTCCCCGGGAGAGGGGAGTGACCGGGGAGCTGTTTTTT.

This clonotype occurred many times. The CDR3 loop is CASSRTGTVAEQFF. The CDR3 nucleotides read TGTGCCAGCAGCCGGACAGGGACGGTAGCTGAGCAGTTCTTC. The chain combines TRBV6-5 with TRBJ2-1; TRBD1 aligns across 8 bases. Germline V gives CDR1 MNHEY, CDR2 SVGAGI. The CDR3 is 14 amino acids. V dropped 6 bases and J dropped 9; count of bases not matched to a gene: 10.

V gene TRBV12-3 or TRBV12-4 combines with J gene TRBJ1-6; D remains ambiguous. V was pared by 5 bases and J by 7 bases, with 18 bases between. CDR3 length: 16 amino acids. The CDR3: CASSVFDWDYNSPLHF. The CDR3 bases are TGTGCCAGCAGTGTTTTCGATTGGGATTACAATTCACCCCTCCACTTT.

The chain is built from TRBV11-1 and TRBJ2-5, with 7 bases matching TRBD1. The J call may not be correct, given that the DNA end is closer to TRBJ2-1. Germline V gene lookup returns CDR1 SGHAT and CDR2 FQDESV (reference sequence). The CDR3 totals 18 residues. The CDR3 reads CASSISLTRWTGSYEQFF. CDR3 DNA: TGTGCCAGCAGCATCTCCTTGACCCGCTGGACAGGCTCGTATGAGCAGTTCTTC.

The chain couples TRBV11-2 to TRBJ2-7; 9 positions agree with TRBD2. Trimming removed 1 base from V and 3 bases from J; junction bases left unmatched: 7. Germline CDR1 reads SGHAT; CDR2 reads FQNNGV. This CDR3 comprises 16 residues. The CDR3: CASSLVAGAEFYEQYF. CDR3 DNA: TGTGCCAGCAGCTTAGTAGCGGGGGCCGAATTCTACGAGCAGTACTTC.

This chain links TRBV15 with TRBJ1-5; 7 nucleotides match TRBD1. V lost 5 bases and J lost 6; bases outside the gene matches: 10. The CDR3 is 15 amino acids. Germline V gene data show CDR1 as LNHNV and CDR2 as YYDKDF (reference sequence). Written as DNA, the CDR3 is TGTGCCACCAGCGAAAAGTTTACAGGGGTTCAGCCCCAGCATTTT. This translates into CATSEKFTGVQPQHF.

This chain connects TRBV10-3 to TRBJ1-6, with 7 bases matching TRBD1. Germline V gene data show CDR1 as ENHRY and CDR2 as SYGVKD. V lost 10 bases and J lost 9; bases outside the gene matches: 6. The CDR3 runs 12 residues. The DNA of the CDR3 is TGTGCCAGCAGGGGGGGGGCTTCACCCCTCCACTTT. Residues: CASRGGASPLHF.

This clonotype was picked up a small number of times. In DNA form, the CDR3 reads TGTGCTAGTGGTTTGGTTTCTTGGGGTAGCACAGATACGCAGTATTTT. This sequence encodes CASGLVSWGSTDTQYF. The J gene is TRBJ2-3, the V gene TRBV12-5; D is ambiguous. This CDR3 is 16 amino acids long. Trimming removed 0 bases at V and 0 bases at J, with 10 bases between. From germline, CDR1 is LGHNT and CDR2 FRNRAP.

The chain joins TRBV19 to TRBJ2-1; 7 bases line up with TRBD2. The CDR3 consists of 14 residues. The V and J ends lost 10 bases and 3 bases, in that order; junction bases with no gene match: 9. CDR1 and CDR2 (germline): LNHDA, SQIVND (reference sequence). DNA of the CDR3: TGTGCCACCAAGGTAGCGGGTGGCTACAATGAGCAGTTCTTC. Amino acids: CATKVAGGYNEQFF.

This clonotype was seen ten or more times. The chain uses TRBV28 and TRBJ2-7; D unclear. Trimming shortened V by 2 bases and J by 1 base, and 6 bases separated the two germline ends. Germline CDR1 and CDR2: MDHEN and SYDVKM. This CDR3 comprises 13 residues. The CDR3 region has the DNA TGTGCCAGCAGTTTAGTCCAGTCCTACGAGCAGTACTTC. Translation gives CASSLVQSYEQYF.

This clonotype appeared a few times. This chain links TRBV4-1 with TRBJ2-1, with 7 bases lining up with TRBD1. There are 13 residues in the CDR3. Germline assignment: CDR1 MGHRA and CDR2 YSYEKL. Germline trimming cut 2 bases from V and 8 bases from J; bases unmatched to any gene: 3. This CDR3 is CASSQQQGYEQFF. CDR3 nucleotides: TGCGCCAGCAGCCAACAACAGGGGTATGAGCAGTTCTTC.

This chain uses TRBV24-1 with TRBJ1-2; D is uncertain. The CDR3 totals 12 residues. Looked up from germline, CDR1 is KGHDR and CDR2 is SFDVKD. The V gene lost 2 bases and the J gene lost 8 bases, with 8 bases spanning the gap. The CDR3 DNA sequence: TGTGCCACCAGTGATTCTAGCGGGGGCTACACCTTC. It yields the protein CATSDSSGGYTF.

This clonotype was seen ten or more times. The rearrangement uses TRBV2 and TRBJ1-5; 8 bases match TRBD1. V was pared by 4 bases and J by 5 bases, with 4 bases of the junction left unmatched. The CDR3 length is 14 residues. Per the germline V gene, CDR1 is SNHLY and CDR2 is FYNNEI. The DNA of the CDR3 is TGTGCCAGCAGTGCTCAGACAGGGGATCAGCCCCAGCATTTT. This codes for CASSAQTGDQPQHF.

The chain recombines TRBV5-6 with TRBJ1-5; D not resolved. From germline, CDR1 is SGHDT and CDR2 YYEEEE. The CDR3 is made up of 14 amino acids. V was pared by 2 bases and J by 1 base, with 7 bases between. CDR3 sequence: CASSFGESNQPQHF. In DNA, the CDR3 is TGTGCCAGCAGCTTCGGAGAGAGCAATCAGCCCCAGCATTTT.

The chain links TRBV10-3 to TRBJ2-5; 8 bases map to TRBD2. This CDR3 has 18 residues. The V gene's germline CDR1 is ENHRY and CDR2 SYGVKD. The trim removed 4 bases at V and 5 bases at J, leaving 18 bases unmatched. Here the CDR3 DNA reads TGTGCCATCAGTGTCATAGGGGACGTAGCGGGGAGGATGGAGACCCAGTACTTC. It translates to CAISVIGDVAGRMETQYF.

This clonotype was detected only a few times. The chain links TRBV4-1 to TRBJ2-5; no reliable D call. This CDR3 has 14 residues. V was shortened by 1 base and J by 2 bases, with 8 bases between the two germline ends. Per the germline V gene, CDR1 is MGHRA and CDR2 is YSYEKL. Here the CDR3 DNA reads TGCGCCAGCAGCCAAGGGGGATCGCAAGAGACCCAGTACTTC. Residues: CASSQGGSQETQYF.

This clonotype was seen at least ten times. This rearrangement joins TRBV20-1 to TRBJ2-3; 7 bases line up with TRBD1. CDR1 is DFQATT, CDR2 SNEGSKA, per germline (reference sequence). J lost 0 bases, V lost 1 base, and 1 base had no gene match. The CDR3 sequence is 14 residues long. CDR3 in amino acids: CSARGDSSTDTQYF. CDR3 coding DNA: TGCAGTGCTAGAGGGGACAGCAGCACAGATACGCAGTATTTT.

On this clonotype itself: One end of the junction does not line up with germline, which may come from a read error. For the CDR3, the DNA is TGTGCCATCAGTGAAAGTCGCGGGGGGGCCGACAATGAGCAGTTCTTC. Protein product: CAISESRGGADNEQFF. The chain is built from TRBV2 and TRBJ2-1; 9 nucleotides agree with TRBD2. Germline lookup yields CDR1 SNHLY and CDR2 FYNNEI. The CDR3 runs 16 residues.

This clonotype was recorded a few times. The chain links TRBV2 to TRBJ1-1, with a tentative D call TRBD1 (5 bases). V gave up 6 bases and J gave up 5 bases, with 16 bases separating them. The V gene's germline CDR1 is SNHLY and CDR2 FYNNEI. This CDR3 region has 14 residues. The CDR3 DNA follows: TGTGCCAGCAGGACGACAGCCACGGGGACTGAAGCTTTCTTT. Translation gives CASRTTATGTEAFF.

The rearrangement joins TRBV7-6 to TRBJ2-7; D possibly corresponds to TRBD2 (5 bases). CDR1 is SGHVS, CDR2 FNYEAQ, per germline. Deletions cut 2 bases from V and 3 bases from J, with 8 bases between. This CDR3 has 13 amino acids. The CDR3: CASSLYGDYEQYF. The DNA for the CDR3 is TGTGCCAGCAGCTTATACGGGGACTACGAGCAGTACTTC.

This clonotype was seen many times. The V gene is TRBV2, the J gene TRBJ2-7, with 8 positions matching TRBD2. V dropped 8 bases and J dropped 2; count of bases not matched to a gene: 8. Germline V CDR1 and CDR2: SNHLY, FYNNEI. There are 14 residues in the CDR3. CDR3 nucleotide sequence: TGTGCCAGCCGAGTCGGGGGGGGGCCCTACGAGCAGTACTTC. This translates into CASRVGGGPYEQYF.

The rearrangement uses TRBV24-1 and TRBJ1-1, with D possibly matching TRBD1 (6 bases). The V gene's germline CDR1 is KGHDR and CDR2 SFDVKD. This CDR3 has 12 amino acids. Trimming stripped 4 bases from V and 7 bases from J, with 9 bases between. Here the CDR3 reads CATSEGGDEAFF. The CDR3 nucleotides are TGTGCCACCAGTGAGGGGGGCGATGAAGCTTTCTTT.

The chain employs TRBV20-1 and TRBJ1-6; no clear D. Per germline, CDR1 DFQATT and CDR2 SNEGSKA (reference sequence). The V and J ends lost 4 bases and 10 bases respectively, with 17 bases between them. The CDR3 has 14 amino acids. The CDR3 coding sequence is TGCAGTGCTACGTCCGGGGTCCCTAACTCACCCCTCCACTTT. This codes for CSATSGVPNSPLHF.

This chain joins TRBV11-2 and TRBJ2-2; TRBD1 matches 7 bases. The length of the CDR3 is 15 residues. Germline loops: CDR1 SGHAT, CDR2 FQNNGV. With V trimmed by 5 bases and J by 5 bases, 8 bases remained unmatched. CDR3 coding DNA: TGTGCCAGCAGCCAACTCACAGGGGCGACCGGGGAGCTGTTTTTT. Protein: CASSQLTGATGELFF. The full variable domain, with the rest looked up from reference TRBV11-2 and TRBJ2-2, is EAGVAQSPRYKIIEKRQSVAFWCNPISGHATLYWYQQILGQGPKLLIQFQNNGVVDDSQLPKDRFSAERLKGVDSTLKIQPAKLEDSAVYLCASSQLTGATGELFFGEGSRLTVL.

This sequence joins TRBV2 and TRBJ1-1; no clear D. This CDR3 is built from 11 residues. V lost 6 bases and J lost 10, with 12 bases in between. Germline CDR1 and CDR2: SNHLY and FYNNEI. The CDR3 sequence: CASRVNLRAFF. The DNA for the CDR3 is TGTGCCAGCAGGGTAAATCTACGAGCTTTCTTT.

In this sample, this clonotype turned up a few times. The rearrangement joins TRBV15 to TRBJ2-3; the match to TRBD2 covers 9 bases. Germline assignment: CDR1 LNHNV and CDR2 YYDKDF (reference sequence). Trimming at V came to 1 base and at J to 8 bases, leaving 10 bases not matched to a gene. The length of the CDR3 is 16 residues. The CDR3 DNA reads as TGTGCCACCAGCAGAGCGACTAGCGGAAGCTTGGGTACGCAGTATTTT. This encodes CATSRATSGSLGTQYF.

The V call is TRBV20-1, the J call TRBJ2-3; D perhaps matches TRBD2 (6 bases). The CDR3 consists of 14 residues. Germline-derived CDR1 and CDR2 are DFQATT and SNEGSKA (reference sequence). V was shortened by 5 bases and J by 6 bases, with 18 bases between the two germline ends. The CDR3 region is CSAEHRRAADTQYF. The CDR3 nucleotides are TGCAGTGCTGAACACAGGAGGGCAGCCGATACGCAGTATTTT.